This T cell receptor (beta chain) came from a study of blood T cells in healthy people across ages. Notes on the study in general: Aged donors had fewer naive CD4+ cells and lower diversity than long-lived donors.

This clonotype occurred many times. No antigen is known for it. Through a sample-barcoded 5' primer and a J-beta primer mix, a second PCR was run for roughly 7 to 12 cycles. TCRdb reanalysed the 5' RACE reads using MiXCR and keeps one entry per CDR3 protein. The sample consists of roughly 1,000,000 distinct CDR3 sequences, 20% to 25% of them appearing once. CDR1 is SGHVS and CDR2 is FNYEAQ in the germline V gene. J lost 0 bases, V lost 1 base, and 6 bases had no gene match. The CDR3 is made up of 18 amino acids. This sample also appeared in a second study, on T cells of mothers and their children.

The sample consisted of blood. The J gene is TRBJ2-6, the V gene TRBV7-6; 7 positions match TRBD1. The clonotype originates from a girl aged 2-15 years in good health. The CDR3 DNA is TGTGCCAGCAGCTTAGGGCAGGGGGAGTTCTCTGGGGCCAACGTCCTGACTTTC. It codes for CASSLGQGEFSGANVLTF.